This T cell receptor (beta chain) originates from a study of OX40 agonist ivuxolimab in advanced cancers. The wider study: Ivuxolimab was administered intravenously to patients at 0.01 to 10 mg/kg every 2 weeks.

Assay used: immunoSEQ multiplex PCR; TCRdb lists only in-frame clones, some missing. The sample yields 90,000 or so clones, about 93% seen once. This receptor was obtained from an adult with an advanced solid tumor such as melanoma, head and neck, liver or kidney cancer. The starting material was CD4+ or CD8+ T cells sorted from blood, obtained in a trial of the OX40 agonist ivuxolimab.

CDR3 nucleotide sequence: TGTGCCAGCAGCTTTTCTCGTAGCTATGGCTACACCTTC. This sequence encodes CASSFSRSYGYTF. V and J are TRBV5-4 and TRBJ1-2, with D unclear. Germline CDR1 is SGHNT and CDR2 is YYREEE (reference sequence). The V end was cut by 2 bases, the J end by 4 bases, with 9 bases between. There are 13 residues in the CDR3. The full variable domain, completed using reference TRBV5-4 and TRBJ1-2, is ETGVTQSPTHLIKTRGQQVTLRCSSQSGHNTVSWYQQALGQGPQFIFQYYREEENGRGNFPPRFSGLQFPNYSSELNVNALELDDSALYLCASSFSRSYGYTFGSGTRLTVV.